One and the same sample provided the 24 T cell receptor beta chains below, sequenced in a study of beta chain features in type 1 diabetes. TCRB transcripts that were expressed got sequenced, as all of the isolated RNA had been reverse transcribed. Some clones are missing from TCRdb's copy, which holds only in-frame ones; the method was immunoSEQ multiplex PCR. Among 130,000 to 150,000 clones listed, under 60% were seen once. Sequencing was carried out using Tregs from blood. All receptors derive from a man aged 18 to 30 in good health.

This chain joins TRBV10-3 and TRBJ2-5; 7 nucleotides match TRBD1. The J call could be wrong; TRBJ2-7 is a better fit for the DNA end. Germline-derived CDR1 and CDR2 are ENHRY and SYGVKD. CDR3 length: 13 amino acids. CDR3 in amino acids: CAIRPTGIGEQYF. CDR3 nucleotide sequence: TGTGCCATCAGACCGACAGGGATAGGCGAGCAGTACTTC.

This clone was seen once. The chain recombines TRBV7-2 with TRBJ2-5; the D is unclear. The DNA matches TRBJ2-7 better at its end, which makes the J call doubtful. The CDR3 totals 14 residues. Germline V gene data show CDR1 as SGHTA and CDR2 as FQGNSA. The CDR3: CASSLVSGTYEQYF. The CDR3 DNA reads TGTGCCAGCAGCTTAGTCTCAGGTACCTACGAGCAGTACTTC.

The J gene is TRBJ2-1, the V gene TRBV7-2; TRBD2 matches at 10 bases. With 0 bases clipped from V and 0 bases from J, the junction kept 2 bases outside the gene matches. Looked up from germline, CDR1 is SGHTA and CDR2 is FQGNSA. This CDR3 comprises 17 residues. The CDR3 sequence: CASSLARLAGSYNEQFF. CDR3 bases: TGTGCCAGCAGCTTAGCGCGACTAGCGGGCTCCTACAATGAGCAGTTCTTC. The complete variable domain, with remaining parts taken from reference TRBV7-2 and TRBJ2-1, reads GAGVSQSPSNKVTEKGKDVELRCDPISGHTALYWYRQSLGQGLEFLIYFQGNSAPDKSGLPSDRFSAERTGGSVSTLTIQRTQQEDSAVYLCASSLARLAGSYNEQFFGPGTRLTVL.

CDR3 region: CASSQTSRSTDTQYF. The CDR3 DNA sequence: TGTGCCAGCAGCCAAACTAGCAGAAGCACAGATACGCAGTATTTT. The rearrangement joins TRBV5-4 to TRBJ2-3; D may be TRBD2 (6 bases). The germline CDR1 and CDR2 sequences are SGHNT and YYREEE (reference sequence). This CDR3 has 15 residues. The V end lost 4 bases, the J end lost 0 bases, and 12 bases lay between the germline ends.

This clone showed up just a few times. The chain couples TRBV9 to TRBJ2-2, with 13 positions matching TRBD2. The junction had 8 bases not matched to a gene; V was cut back by 4 bases and J by 5 bases. The CDR3 sequence is 17 residues long. From germline, CDR1 is SGDLS and CDR2 YYNGEE. CDR3 sequence (DNA): TGTGCCAGCAGCTTAGGACTAGCGGGAGTACGAACCGGGGAGCTGTTTTTT. As protein: CASSLGLAGVRTGELFF.

J is TRBJ2-2 and V is TRBV7-9, with TRBD1 matching over 7 bases. CDR1 SEHNR and CDR2 FQNEAQ come from the germline V gene (reference sequence). The CDR3 has 15 residues. V lost 4 bases and J lost 0; bases outside the gene matches: 2. The CDR3 is CASSSRGPNTGELFF. CDR3 bases: TGTGCCAGCAGCTCAAGGGGGCCGAACACCGGGGAGCTGTTTTTT. The entire variable domain, with the rest obtained from reference TRBV7-9 and TRBJ2-2, is as follows: DTGVSQNPRHKITKRGQNVTFRCDPISEHNRLYWYRQTLGQGPEFLTYFQNEAQLEKSRLLSDRFSAERPKGSFSTLEIQRTEQGDSAMYLCASSSRGPNTGELFFGEGSRLTVL.

This chain joins TRBV5-6 and TRBJ2-5; 9 bases align to TRBD1. The DNA end is a closer match to TRBJ2-7, so the J assignment may be wrong. Germline CDR1 SGHDT, CDR2 YYEEEE. The CDR3 totals 17 residues. The CDR3 DNA reads as TGTGCCAGCAGCTTGCCTTCCGCGCGGACAGGGGTCGACGAGCAGTACTTC. Protein product: CASSLPSARTGVDEQYF.

The chain is built from TRBV6-1 and TRBJ1-1; 7 bases fit TRBD1. J gave up 1 base and V 8 bases, and 4 bases lay outside the gene matches. CDR1 and CDR2 from the germline V gene are MNHNS and SASEGT. This CDR3 is built from 13 residues. CDR3 nucleotide sequence: TGTGCCAGCCGTTGGACAGGGAACACTGAAGCTTTCTTT. The encoded protein is CASRWTGNTEAFF.

This chain's CDR3 is CSVEGRATEAFF. CDR3 coding DNA: TGCAGCGTTGAAGGCAGGGCTACTGAAGCTTTCTTT. The chain recombines TRBV29-1 with TRBJ1-1; perhaps TRBD1 as D (5 bases). CDR3 length equals 12 residues. The germline gives CDR1 SQVTM, CDR2 ANQGSEA. Trimming removed 1 base at V and 5 bases at J, with 8 bases between. The whole variable domain, filled in from reference TRBV29-1 and TRBJ1-1, reads SAVISQKPSRDICQRGTSLTIQCQVDSQVTMMFWYRQQPGQSLTLIATANQGSEATYESGFVIDKFPISRPNLTFSTLTVSNMSPEDSSIYLCSVEGRATEAFFGQGTRLTVV.

Here the CDR3 reads CSARADGYTF. DNA for the CDR3: TGCAGTGCTAGAGCTGATGGCTACACCTTC. The V gene is TRBV20-1, the J gene TRBJ1-2; D not certain. The CDR3 consists of 10 residues. V was cut by 1 base and J by 6 bases, with 3 bases left in between. The V gene's germline CDR1 is DFQATT and CDR2 SNEGSKA (reference sequence).

There are a few counts of this clone. The V call is TRBV7-9, the J call TRBJ2-3; weak D call: TRBD2 (5 bases). Germline V CDR1 and CDR2: SEHNR, FQNEAQ (reference sequence). The CDR3 consists of 14 residues. V dropped 1 base and J dropped 2 bases, with 7 bases sitting between them. The CDR3 spells CASSLVRATDTQYF. Written as DNA, the CDR3 is TGTGCCAGCAGCTTAGTGAGGGCCACAGATACGCAGTATTTT.

This clone was observed a handful of times. The chain is built from TRBV9 and TRBJ2-3; D is unresolved. CDR3 length: 13 amino acids. Germline V gene data show CDR1 as SGDLS and CDR2 as YYNGEE. V lost 0 bases, J lost 6 bases, and 8 bases lay in between. CDR3 region: CASSVGYGDTQYF. In nucleotides, the CDR3 is TGTGCCAGCAGCGTAGGCTACGGGGATACGCAGTATTTT.

This clone was seen just once. The chain couples TRBV6-5 to TRBJ2-5, with TRBD2 as a possible D gene (5 bases). V was shortened by 5 bases and J by 7 bases, with 8 bases between the two germline ends. Per germline, CDR1 MNHEY and CDR2 SVGAGI. CDR3 length: 11 residues. This chain's CDR3 is CASSRTGTQYF. In DNA, the CDR3 is TGTGCCAGCAGTCGGACTGGGACCCAGTACTTC.

This chain connects TRBV18 to TRBJ1-5; 7 positions match TRBD1. Germline CDR1 is KGHSH and CDR2 is LQKENI. The CDR3 is 16 amino acids. V lost 0 bases and J lost 5; bases outside the gene matches: 7. Written as DNA, the CDR3 is TGTGCCAGCTCACCACCGGGGGACAGATTCTATCAGCCCCAGCATTTT. Protein: CASSPPGDRFYQPQHF. Full variable domain (remainder filled in from reference TRBV18 and TRBJ1-5): NAGVMQNPRHLVRRRGQEARLRCSPMKGHSHVYWYRQLPEEGLKFMVYLQKENIIDESGMPKERFSAEFPKEGPSILRIQQVVRGDSAAYFCASSPPGDRFYQPQHFGDGTRLSIL.

The chain recombines TRBV11-1 with TRBJ2-2, with 9 bases lining up with TRBD1. Germline CDR1 reads SGHAT; CDR2 reads FQDESV (reference sequence). Trimming cost V 5 bases and J 5 bases; bases outside gene matches: 6. The CDR3 is 15 residues long. The CDR3 here is CASSPRDRVTGELFF. For the CDR3, the DNA is TGTGCCAGCAGCCCGCGGGACAGGGTAACCGGGGAGCTGTTTTTT.

This chain uses TRBV20-1 with TRBJ1-2; no clear D. In germline, CDR1 is DFQATT, CDR2 SNEGSKA (reference sequence). The CDR3 is made up of 9 amino acids. Trimming pared 6 bases from V and 4 bases from J, leaving 3 bases between. CDR3 nucleotide sequence: TGCAGTGCCTTCTATGGCTACACCTTC. Translation gives CSAFYGYTF.

This clone is a singleton in its sample. The chain combines TRBV7-2 with TRBJ1-1, with a weak D call TRBD1 (5 bases). This CDR3 spans 14 amino acids. The germline V gene has CDR1 SGHTA and CDR2 FQGNSA. The V gene lost 2 bases and the J gene lost 1 base, with 8 bases spanning the gap. CDR3 in DNA: TGTGCCAGCAGCTTACAGGGCCGGAACACTGAAGCTTTCTTT. Its protein product is CASSLQGRNTEAFF.

CDR3: CASSLGTGRSEQYF. CDR3 DNA: TGTGCCAGCAGCTTAGGGACAGGGAGGTCCGAGCAGTACTTC. The chain joins TRBV7-2 to TRBJ2-7, with 8 positions matching TRBD1. CDR1 is SGHTA and CDR2 is FQGNSA in the germline V gene. The CDR3 runs 14 residues. V was clipped by 1 base and J by 6 bases; unmatched bases: 5.

The chain couples TRBV7-3 to TRBJ2-6; a possible D gene is TRBD1 (6 bases). V was cut by 5 bases and J by 1 base, with 12 bases left in between. Germline assignment: CDR1 SGHTA and CDR2 FQGTGA. CDR3 length: 16 residues. The chain's CDR3 is CASSQDSVSGANVLTF. CDR3 bases: TGTGCCAGCAGCCAGGACAGCGTATCTGGGGCCAACGTCCTGACTTTC.

This clone was seen more than once but under ten times. This chain joins TRBV7-2 and TRBJ2-1, with D perhaps TRBD1 (6 bases). The length of the CDR3 is 14 residues. Trimming removed 5 bases at V and 9 bases at J, with 17 bases between. CDR1 and CDR2 (germline): SGHTA, FQGNSA. CDR3 amino acids: CASSRPNLGGEQFF. CDR3 nucleotide sequence: TGTGCCAGCAGCCGACCGAACCTAGGGGGTGAGCAGTTCTTC.

This clone has a handful of counts. This rearrangement joins TRBV29-1 to TRBJ1-2; D perhaps matches TRBD1 (6 bases). Germline V CDR1 and CDR2: SQVTM, ANQGSEA. The CDR3 totals 12 residues. V was cut by 4 bases and J by 5 bases, with 11 bases left in between. CDR3 bases: TGCAGCGTTGCACAGGGATATTATGGCTACACCTTC. The encoded protein is CSVAQGYYGYTF.

This clone was counted only a few times. The chain uses TRBV23-1 and TRBJ2-3; TRBD1 aligns across 9 bases. TRBV23-1 is given ORF status, its function remaining uncertain. This CDR3 is built from 20 residues. After removal of 1 base from V and 0 bases from J, the junction contained 14 bases not matched to a gene. As DNA, the CDR3 is TGCGCCAGCAGTCAATTGCGGGACAGGGATTCAACGGCTAGCACAGATACGCAGTATTTT. Residues: CASSQLRDRDSTASTDTQYF.

The gene calls are TRBV25-1 and TRBJ2-3; D is unresolved. Germline values: CDR1 MGHDK, CDR2 SYGVNS. The length of the CDR3 is 14 residues. Trimming removed 2 bases from V and 0 bases from J, with 6 bases in between. The CDR3 here is CASSESPSTDTQYF. In nucleotides, the CDR3 is TGTGCCAGCAGTGAAAGCCCCAGCACAGATACGCAGTATTTT.

This clone was seen a single time. One end of the junction varies from germline; a read error may be responsible. The chain couples TRBV7-7 to TRBJ2-3; 9 nucleotides agree with TRBD2. This CDR3 is 15 amino acids long. The germline gives CDR1 SSHAT, CDR2 FNYEAQ (reference sequence). CDR3 nucleotides: TGTGCTAGCAGCTTGGGGAGCGGGAGGACAGATACGCAGTATTTT. Its protein product is CASSLGSGRTDTQYF.